What follows are 32 T cell receptor beta chains derived from one specimen sequenced in a study of blood T cell repertoires in COVID-19. Method: immunoSEQ multiplex PCR; TCRdb's copy keeps in-frame clones and lacks some. The profile covers 60,000 or so clones, with approximately 80% appearing a single time and around 6% taken by the ten largest. Material: peripheral blood. All receptors come from a woman aged 45-65 years with active or convalescent COVID-19.

The genes are TRBV4-1 and TRBJ1-2, with 9 bases lining up with TRBD1. The J segment lost 4 bases and the V segment lost 4 bases, leaving 4 bases of the junction unmatched. Germline V CDR1 and CDR2: MGHRA, YSYEKL. The CDR3 length is 14 residues. CDR3 sequence reads: CASSPLTGGYGYTF. The CDR3 nucleotides read TGCGCCAGCAGCCCCTTGACAGGGGGCTATGGCTACACCTTC.

The genes are TRBV7-8 and TRBJ1-2, with TRBD1 as a possible D gene (5 bases). CDR3 length: 14 residues. Germline CDR1 SGHVS, CDR2 FQNEAQ. Trimming removed 0 bases at V and 6 bases at J, with 11 bases between. CDR3 sequence (DNA): TGTGCCAGCAGCTTAGCCGACATAGGGGATGGCTACACCTTC. Translating gives CASSLADIGDGYTF.

This clone was seen just once. The genes are TRBV19 and TRBJ2-4; TRBD2 aligns across 7 bases. CDR1 and CDR2 from the germline V gene are LNHDA and SQIVND (reference sequence). V lost 5 bases, J lost 6 bases, and 1 base stayed unmatched. The CDR3 extends over 12 amino acids. For the CDR3, the DNA is TGTGCCAGTAGTCGCGGGAGAAACATTCAGTACTTC. Protein product: CASSRGRNIQYF.

A few counts support this clone. The chain combines TRBV5-4 with TRBJ2-1, with D possibly being TRBD2 (5 bases). Trimming took off 1 base at V and 0 bases at J, with 17 bases between the two ends. The length of the CDR3 is 18 residues. CDR1 is SGHNT and CDR2 is YYREEE in the germline V gene (reference sequence). CDR3 sequence: CASSLRLAPPSSYNEQFF. The CDR3 coding sequence is TGTGCCAGCAGCTTGAGGCTAGCCCCTCCTAGCTCCTACAATGAGCAGTTCTTC.

A single count supports this clone. The chain couples TRBV19 to TRBJ2-2; 8 nucleotides agree with TRBD1. The CDR3 spans 18 residues. Germline CDR1 and CDR2: LNHDA and SQIVND (reference sequence). The junction had 10 bases not matched to a gene; V was cut back by 4 bases and J by 0 bases. The CDR3 spells CASSRDTQGAANTGELFF. As DNA, the CDR3 is TGTGCCAGTAGTAGGGATACCCAGGGGGCCGCGAACACCGGGGAGCTGTTTTTT. Full variable domain (rest looked up from reference TRBV19 and TRBJ2-2): DGGITQSPKYLFRKEGQNVTLSCEQNLNHDAMYWYRQDPGQGLRLIYYSQIVNDFQKGDIAEGYSVSREKKESFPLTVTSAQKNPTAFYLCASSRDTQGAANTGELFFGEGSRLTVL.

Here the CDR3 DNA reads TGCGCCAGCAGGGTCGCCGTGACTAGCGGAGGCACCGGGGAGCTGTTTTTT. It yields the protein CASRVAVTSGGTGELFF. The chain couples TRBV5-1 to TRBJ2-2; 9 nucleotides agree with TRBD2. After removal of 5 bases from V and 4 bases from J, the junction contained 12 bases not matched to a gene. CDR1 is SGHRS, CDR2 YFSETQ, per germline. CDR3 length: 17 residues.

The chain employs TRBV11-2 and TRBJ2-7, with a weak D call TRBD2 (6 bases). Trimming stripped 4 bases from V and 3 bases from J, with 16 bases between. The V gene's germline CDR1 is SGHAT and CDR2 FQNNGV. This CDR3 comprises 15 residues. CDR3 protein: CASSSIRGSLYEQYF. Here the CDR3 DNA reads TGTGCCAGCAGCTCGATCCGGGGGAGCCTCTACGAGCAGTACTTC.

DNA of the CDR3: TGTGCCAGCAGCTCCGGACAGACCGCCTATTGGGAGCAGTACTTC. This sequence encodes CASSSGQTAYWEQYF. The rearrangement uses TRBV7-8 and TRBJ2-7; TRBD1 might be the D (6 bases). Trimming left V 4 bases short and J 7 bases short, with 20 bases between. The CDR3 contains 15 residues. Germline V CDR1 and CDR2: SGHVS, FQNEAQ.

This chain connects TRBV2 to TRBJ2-2; a weak D match, TRBD2 (5 bases). The CDR3 has 14 amino acids. Germline-derived CDR1 and CDR2 are SNHLY and FYNNEI. The ends were cut back, 6 bases at V and 3 bases at J, with 11 bases in the middle. The CDR3 region is CASRRASDTGELFF. CDR3 coding DNA: TGTGCCAGCAGGAGGGCTAGTGACACCGGGGAGCTGTTTTTT.

This chain connects TRBV29-1 to TRBJ1-5, with 9 bases lining up with TRBD1. This CDR3 is 12 amino acids long. The J segment lost 6 bases and the V segment lost 4 bases, leaving 1 base of the junction unmatched. Looked up from germline, CDR1 is SQVTM and CDR2 is ANQGSEA. The CDR3: CSVGDRAQPQHF. CDR3 nucleotides: TGCAGCGTTGGGGACAGGGCTCAGCCCCAGCATTTT.

J is TRBJ1-2 and V is TRBV9; D not certain. The CDR3 covers 13 residues. V lost 0 bases and J 9 bases, leaving 12 bases between the germline ends. CDR1 SGDLS and CDR2 YYNGEE come from the germline V gene. The CDR3: CASSVVPSGSYTF. The CDR3 DNA follows: TGTGCCAGCAGCGTAGTCCCGTCCGGTAGCTACACCTTC.

V gene TRBV5-4 combines with J gene TRBJ2-3; D remains ambiguous. V lost 0 bases to trimming and J lost 4 bases, with 9 bases between them. The CDR3 is 14 amino acids. Germline V CDR1 and CDR2: SGHNT, YYREEE (reference sequence). CDR3 bases: TGTGCCAGCAGCTTGGCCCAGGCATCAGATACGCAGTATTTT. Translation gives CASSLAQASDTQYF.

The chain joins TRBV23-1 to TRBJ1-4, with D unclear. TRBV23-1 qualifies as an ORF whose function is uncertain. CDR3 length equals 16 residues. V was pared by 4 bases and J by 0 bases, with 12 bases between. CDR3 sequence: CASSPDSPATNEKLFF. In nucleotides, the CDR3 is TGCGCCAGCAGTCCCGACTCCCCCGCAACTAATGAAAAACTGTTTTTT.

This chain connects TRBV9 to TRBJ1-3; perhaps TRBD1 as D (6 bases). Germline loops: CDR1 SGDLS, CDR2 YYNGEE. V was shortened by 3 bases and J by 2 bases, with 15 bases between the two germline ends. The CDR3 sequence is 16 residues long. In nucleotides, the CDR3 is TGTGCCAGCAGCGGAATGGGGGGGCTCGCTGGAAACACCATATATTTT. It specifies CASSGMGGLAGNTIYF.

The genes are TRBV21-1 and TRBJ2-5; the listed D gene, TRBD2, was not tested against the DNA. TRBV21-1 is shown as a pseudogene. The CDR3 spans 16 residues. The CDR3 coding sequence is TGTGCCAGCAGCGGGGAAGCGGGAGGGCCGAGGGAGACCCAGTACTTC. Its protein product is CASSGEAGGPRETQYF.

V is TRBV5-1 and J is TRBJ2-1; no clear D. The ends were cut back, 3 bases at V and 7 bases at J, with 17 bases in the middle. Germline V gene data show CDR1 as SGHRS and CDR2 as YFSETQ. CDR3 length: 15 residues. Written as DNA, the CDR3 is TGCGCCAGCAGCTACAGCCTACGGTCCCTAAATGAGCAGTTCTTC. Its translation: CASSYSLRSLNEQFF.

The CDR3 sequence is CATSRDVTEAFF. CDR3 nucleotide sequence: TGTGCCACCAGCAGAGATGTAACTGAAGCTTTCTTT. The chain links TRBV15 to TRBJ1-1; D gene ambiguous. The V end was cut by 0 bases, the J end by 5 bases, with 4 bases between. The CDR3 sequence is 12 residues long. Germline CDR1 LNHNV, CDR2 YYDKDF (reference sequence).

The gene calls are TRBV19 and TRBJ1-6; TRBD1 is a possible D gene (5 bases). The germline V and J ends were trimmed by 3 bases and 3 bases, with 9 bases remaining between them. Germline CDR1 is LNHDA and CDR2 is SQIVND (reference sequence). The CDR3 loop spans 15 amino acids. Here the CDR3 reads CASSIGGVYNSPLHF. CDR3 bases: TGTGCCAGTAGTATTGGGGGGGTCTATAATTCACCCCTCCACTTT.

The chain recombines TRBV19 with TRBJ2-1, with D unresolved. Germline lookup yields CDR1 LNHDA and CDR2 SQIVND (reference sequence). Trimming cost V 4 bases and J 2 bases, with 9 bases left between them. This CDR3 has 14 amino acids. CDR3 protein: CASSTHITYNEQFF. The CDR3 nucleotides read TGTGCCAGTAGTACCCACATAACCTACAATGAGCAGTTCTTC.

The rearrangement uses TRBV21-1 and TRBJ2-1; TRBD2 is the table's D call, not checked against the DNA. TRBV21-1 is a known pseudogene. This CDR3 spans 15 amino acids. The CDR3 region has the DNA TGTGCCAGCAGCAAAGGTGCTAGCGGGAGTCATGAGCAGTTCTTC. Translated, it gives CASSKGASGSHEQFF.

The chain carries TRBV7-8 and TRBJ1-2; 10 bases align to TRBD1. CDR1 SGHVS and CDR2 FQNEAQ come from the germline V gene. The CDR3 has 14 amino acids. The ends lost 4 bases at V and 2 bases at J; junction bases unmatched: 1. The CDR3 is CASSSTGGNYGYTF. The CDR3 region has the DNA TGTGCCAGCAGCTCGACAGGGGGCAACTATGGCTACACCTTC.

The V gene is TRBV7-9, the J gene TRBJ2-1, with 7 bases matching TRBD2. The CDR3 is 17 residues long. Germline V gene data show CDR1 as SEHNR and CDR2 as FQNEAQ (reference sequence). V gave up 5 bases and J gave up 7 bases; unmatched junction bases: 17. The CDR3 protein is CASSPIPGRESQNEQFF. The CDR3 region has the DNA TGTGCCAGCAGCCCGATTCCCGGGCGGGAGAGTCAAAATGAGCAGTTCTTC.

J is TRBJ1-5 and V is TRBV4-3; D is possibly TRBD1 (5 bases). Trimming took off 0 bases at V and 1 base at J, with 7 bases between the two ends. CDR1 and CDR2 from the germline V gene are LGHNA and YSLEER. The CDR3 length is 15 residues. CDR3 nucleotides: TGCGCCAGCAGCCAAGACGGGGGGAGCAATCAGCCCCAGCATTTT. This codes for CASSQDGGSNQPQHF.

Comment on this clone: One end of the junction is discordant with germline, which a read error may explain. The chain links TRBV5-4 to TRBJ2-2, with D possibly TRBD2 on 7 matching bases. The CDR3 is made up of 13 amino acids. Germline loops: CDR1 SGHNT, CDR2 YYREEE (reference sequence). CDR3 bases: TGTGCCAGCGGGGGGGCTGGCACCGGGAAGCTGTTTTTT. This gives the protein CASGGAGTGKLFF.

This chain links TRBV3-1 (or the pseudogene TRBV3-2) with TRBJ1-4; the D is unclear. Germline V CDR1 and CDR2: LGHDT, YNNKEL (reference sequence). The CDR3 runs to 13 residues. Trimming cost V 1 base and J 7 bases, with 7 bases left between them. CDR3 sequence: CASSQGSGEKLFF. The CDR3 DNA follows: TGTGCCAGCAGCCAAGGTTCGGGTGAAAAACTGTTTTTT.

The DNA for the CDR3 is TGCGCCAGCAGCCAAGAAGGGACTACGAACACCGGGGAGCTGTTTTTT. It is translated as CASSQEGTTNTGELFF. V and J are TRBV4-1 and TRBJ2-2; 7 bases are a match to TRBD2. The germline V gene encodes CDR1 MGHRA and CDR2 YSYEKL. With V trimmed by 0 bases and J by 0 bases, 1 base remained unmatched. CDR3 length equals 16 residues.

This clone was observed a handful of times. The chain couples TRBV19 to TRBJ2-1, with TRBD2 matching over 11 bases. The junction had 8 bases not matched to a gene; V was cut back by 5 bases and J by 8 bases. CDR1 and CDR2 (germline): LNHDA, SQIVND (reference sequence). The CDR3 consists of 15 residues. The CDR3 nucleotides read TGTGCCAGTAGTTTAGGACTAGCGGGCAACGATGAGCAGTTCTTC. Protein product: CASSLGLAGNDEQFF.

The chain is built from TRBV19 and TRBJ1-2; D not certain. This CDR3 is 11 amino acids long. Per the germline V gene, CDR1 is LNHDA and CDR2 is SQIVND (reference sequence). Trimming took off 11 bases at V and 7 bases at J, with 14 bases between the two ends. The CDR3 region is CALKAGFGYTF. Here the CDR3 DNA reads TGTGCCCTTAAGGCCGGGTTTGGCTACACCTTC.

This chain joins TRBV4-2 and TRBJ1-2; D perhaps matches TRBD1 (6 bases). Germline V lookup: CDR1 LGHNA, CDR2 YNFKEQ. This CDR3 comprises 15 residues. V dropped 3 bases and J dropped 8 bases, with 19 bases sitting between them. The CDR3 loop is CASSHADRANGGYTF. For the CDR3, the DNA is TGTGCCAGCAGCCACGCGGACAGAGCAAACGGCGGCTACACCTTC.

This clone has just a few counts. This chain connects TRBV7-9 to TRBJ1-4; no clear D gene. The CDR3 loop spans 15 amino acids. Trimming left V 5 bases short and J 3 bases short, with 13 bases between. CDR1 is SEHNR, CDR2 FQNEAQ, per germline (reference sequence). CDR3 nucleotides: TGTGCCAGCAGCCCCGGAGGTTTAGCTAATGAAAAACTGTTTTTT. It encodes CASSPGGLANEKLFF.

The rearrangement uses TRBV7-2 and TRBJ2-1; D is perhaps TRBD2 (7 bases). Germline CDR1 reads SGHTA; CDR2 reads FQGNSA. V shed 1 base and J shed 2 bases, with 9 bases lying between them. CDR3 length equals 15 residues. As DNA, the CDR3 is TGTGCCAGCAGCTTAGGGGGGGGCCCCTACAATGAGCAGTTCTTC. It translates to CASSLGGGPYNEQFF.

The rearrangement joins TRBV19 to TRBJ2-2; a weak D match, TRBD2 (5 bases). CDR1 and CDR2 (germline): LNHDA, SQIVND (reference sequence). Trimming took off 3 bases at V and 4 bases at J, with 12 bases between the two ends. CDR3 length equals 15 residues. Here the CDR3 reads CASSIPRRGTGELFF. CDR3 coding DNA: TGTGCCAGTAGTATCCCCAGACGGGGCACCGGGGAGCTGTTTTTT.